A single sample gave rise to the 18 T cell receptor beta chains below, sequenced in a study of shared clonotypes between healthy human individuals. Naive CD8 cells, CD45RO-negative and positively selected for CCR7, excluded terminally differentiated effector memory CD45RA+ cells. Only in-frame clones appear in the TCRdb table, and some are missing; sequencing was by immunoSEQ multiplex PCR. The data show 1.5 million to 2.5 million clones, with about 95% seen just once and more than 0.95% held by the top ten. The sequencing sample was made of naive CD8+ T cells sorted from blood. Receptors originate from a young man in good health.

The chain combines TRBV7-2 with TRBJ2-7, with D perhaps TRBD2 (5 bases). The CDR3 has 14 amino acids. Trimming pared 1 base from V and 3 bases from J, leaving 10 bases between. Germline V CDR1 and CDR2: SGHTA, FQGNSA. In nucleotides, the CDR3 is TGTGCCAGCAGCTTAGAGGGAGTCCTCTACGAGCAGTACTTC. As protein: CASSLEGVLYEQYF.

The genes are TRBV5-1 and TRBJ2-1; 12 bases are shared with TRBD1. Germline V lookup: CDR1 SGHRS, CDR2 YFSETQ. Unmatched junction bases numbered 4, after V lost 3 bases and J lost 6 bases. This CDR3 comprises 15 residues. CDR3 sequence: CASSWGQGAVNEQFF. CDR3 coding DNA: TGCGCCAGCAGCTGGGGACAGGGGGCGGTCAATGAGCAGTTCTTC.

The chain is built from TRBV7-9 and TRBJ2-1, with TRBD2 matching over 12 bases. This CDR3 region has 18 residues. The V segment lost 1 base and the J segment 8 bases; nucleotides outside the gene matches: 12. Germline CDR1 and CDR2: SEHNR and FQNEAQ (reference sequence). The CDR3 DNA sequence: TGTGCCAGCAGCTTAGAACTAGCGGGGGGATTTCCCCGGGATGAGCAGTTCTTC. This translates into CASSLELAGGFPRDEQFF.

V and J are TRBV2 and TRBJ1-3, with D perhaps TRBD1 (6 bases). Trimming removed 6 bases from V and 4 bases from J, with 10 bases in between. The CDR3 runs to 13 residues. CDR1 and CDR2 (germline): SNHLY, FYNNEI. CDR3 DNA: TGTGCCAGCAGAGACGACAGGGGAAACACCATATATTTT. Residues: CASRDDRGNTIYF.

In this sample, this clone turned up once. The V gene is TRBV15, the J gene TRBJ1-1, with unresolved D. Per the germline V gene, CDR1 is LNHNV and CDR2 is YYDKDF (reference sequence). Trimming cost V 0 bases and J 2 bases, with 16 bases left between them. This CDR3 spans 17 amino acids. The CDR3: CATSREVWAEHNTEAFF. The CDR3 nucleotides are TGTGCCACCAGCAGAGAAGTCTGGGCGGAACATAACACTGAAGCTTTCTTT.

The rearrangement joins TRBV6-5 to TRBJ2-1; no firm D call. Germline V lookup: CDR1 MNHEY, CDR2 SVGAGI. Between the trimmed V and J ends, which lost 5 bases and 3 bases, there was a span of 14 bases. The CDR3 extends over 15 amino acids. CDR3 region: CASSAVRTDYNEQFF. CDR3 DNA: TGTGCCAGCAGTGCCGTACGGACCGACTACAATGAGCAGTTCTTC.

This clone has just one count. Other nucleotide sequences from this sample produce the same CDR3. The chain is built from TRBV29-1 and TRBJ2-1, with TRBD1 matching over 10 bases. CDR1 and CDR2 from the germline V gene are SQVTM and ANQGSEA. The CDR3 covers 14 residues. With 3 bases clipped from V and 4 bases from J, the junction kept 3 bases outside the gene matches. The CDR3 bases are TGCAGCGTTGAGGGACAGGGGACATACAATGAGCAGTTCTTC. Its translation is CSVEGQGTYNEQFF.

The CDR3 loop reads CASNEGSGYTF. DNA for the CDR3: TGTGCCAGTAACGAGGGGAGCGGCTACACCTTC. The chain joins TRBV19 to TRBJ1-2; the D gene is possibly TRBD1 (5 bases). Germline V gene sequence: CDR1 LNHDA, CDR2 SQIVND (reference sequence). CDR3 length equals 11 residues. V shed 7 bases and J shed 8 bases, with 11 bases lying between them. The full variable domain, its missing parts supplied by reference TRBV19 and TRBJ1-2, is DGGITQSPKYLFRKEGQNVTLSCEQNLNHDAMYWYRQDPGQGLRLIYYSQIVNDFQKGDIAEGYSVSREKKESFPLTVTSAQKNPTAFYLCASNEGSGYTFGSGTRLTVV.

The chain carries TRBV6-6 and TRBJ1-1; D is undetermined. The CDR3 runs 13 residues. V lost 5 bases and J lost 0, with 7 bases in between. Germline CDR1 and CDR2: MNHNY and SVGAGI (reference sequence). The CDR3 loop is CASSRVLNTEAFF. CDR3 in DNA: TGTGCCAGCAGTAGGGTTTTGAACACTGAAGCTTTCTTT.

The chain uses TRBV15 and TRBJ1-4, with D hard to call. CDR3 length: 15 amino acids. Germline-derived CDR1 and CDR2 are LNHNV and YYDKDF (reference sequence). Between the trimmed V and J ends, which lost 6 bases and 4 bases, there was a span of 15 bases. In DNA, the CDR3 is TGTGCCACCAGATCCAGATTGGAGGGTAATGAAAAACTGTTTTTT. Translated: CATRSRLEGNEKLFF.

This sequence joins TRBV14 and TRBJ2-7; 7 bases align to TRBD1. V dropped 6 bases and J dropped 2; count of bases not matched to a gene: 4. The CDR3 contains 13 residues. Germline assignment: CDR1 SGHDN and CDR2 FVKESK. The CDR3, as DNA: TGTGCCAGCAGTTTGGACAGGACCTACGAGCAGTACTTC. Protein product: CASSLDRTYEQYF.

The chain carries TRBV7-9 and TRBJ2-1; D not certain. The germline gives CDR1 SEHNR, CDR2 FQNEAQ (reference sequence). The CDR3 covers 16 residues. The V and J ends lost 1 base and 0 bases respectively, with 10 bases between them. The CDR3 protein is CASSLEWPSSYNEQFF. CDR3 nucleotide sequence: TGTGCCAGCAGCTTAGAATGGCCTAGCTCCTACAATGAGCAGTTCTTC.

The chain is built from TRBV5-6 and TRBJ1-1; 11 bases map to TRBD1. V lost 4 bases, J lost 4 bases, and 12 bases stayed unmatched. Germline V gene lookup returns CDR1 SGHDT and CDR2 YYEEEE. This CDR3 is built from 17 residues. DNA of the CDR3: TGTGCCAGCAGCCTAGACCCTCTGGACAGGGGGCCCACTGAAGCTTTCTTT. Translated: CASSLDPLDRGPTEAFF.

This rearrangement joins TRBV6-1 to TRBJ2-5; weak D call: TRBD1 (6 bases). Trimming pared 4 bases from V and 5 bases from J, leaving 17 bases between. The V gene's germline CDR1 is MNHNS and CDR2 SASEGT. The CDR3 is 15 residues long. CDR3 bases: TGTGCCAGCAGTGTCCCGACAGGCCTTGGGGAGACCCAGTACTTC. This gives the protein CASSVPTGLGETQYF.

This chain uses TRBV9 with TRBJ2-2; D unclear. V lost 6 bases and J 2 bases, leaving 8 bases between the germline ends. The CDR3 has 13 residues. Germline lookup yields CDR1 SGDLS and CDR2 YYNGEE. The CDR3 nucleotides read TGTGCCAGCACCATACTAAACACCGGGGAGCTGTTTTTT. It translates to CASTILNTGELFF.

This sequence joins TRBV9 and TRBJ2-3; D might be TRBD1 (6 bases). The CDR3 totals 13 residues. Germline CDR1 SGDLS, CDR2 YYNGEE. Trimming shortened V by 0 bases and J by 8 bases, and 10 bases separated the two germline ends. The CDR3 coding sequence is TGTGCCAGCAGCGTAGCCGTGGACAGTACGCAGTATTTT. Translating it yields CASSVAVDSTQYF.

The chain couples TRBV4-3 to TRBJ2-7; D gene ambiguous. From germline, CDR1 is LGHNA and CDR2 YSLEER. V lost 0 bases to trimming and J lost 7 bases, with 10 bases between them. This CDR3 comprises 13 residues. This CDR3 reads CASSQDWNLEQYF. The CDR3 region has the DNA TGCGCCAGCAGCCAAGATTGGAATCTGGAGCAGTACTTC.

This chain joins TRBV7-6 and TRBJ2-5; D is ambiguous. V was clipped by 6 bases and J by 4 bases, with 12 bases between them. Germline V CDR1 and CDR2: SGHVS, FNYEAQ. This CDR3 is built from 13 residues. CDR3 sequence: CASSSAVGETQYF. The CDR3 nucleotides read TGTGCCAGCAGTTCCGCCGTAGGAGAGACCCAGTACTTC.